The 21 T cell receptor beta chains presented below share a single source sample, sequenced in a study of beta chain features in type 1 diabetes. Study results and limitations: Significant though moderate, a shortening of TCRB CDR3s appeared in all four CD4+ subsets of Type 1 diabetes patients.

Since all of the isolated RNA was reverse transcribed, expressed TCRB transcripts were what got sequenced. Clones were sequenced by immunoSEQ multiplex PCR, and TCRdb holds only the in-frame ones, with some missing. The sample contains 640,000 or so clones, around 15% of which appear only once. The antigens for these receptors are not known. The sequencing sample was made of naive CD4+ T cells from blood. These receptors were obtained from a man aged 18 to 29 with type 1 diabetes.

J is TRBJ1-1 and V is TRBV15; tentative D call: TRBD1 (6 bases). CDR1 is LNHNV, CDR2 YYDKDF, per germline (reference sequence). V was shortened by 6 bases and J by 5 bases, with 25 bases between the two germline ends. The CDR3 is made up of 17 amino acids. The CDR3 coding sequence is TGTGCCACCAGGCGGGGGGCGGCCTTGGGAGTTGGGACTGAAGCTTTCTTT. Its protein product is CATRRGAALGVGTEAFF.

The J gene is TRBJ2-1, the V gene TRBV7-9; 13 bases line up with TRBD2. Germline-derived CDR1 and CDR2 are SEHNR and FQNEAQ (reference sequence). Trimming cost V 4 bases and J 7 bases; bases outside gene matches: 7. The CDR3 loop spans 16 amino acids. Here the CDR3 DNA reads TGTGCCAGCAGCTCCGGACTAGCGGGGGTTAGAAATGAGCAGTTCTTC. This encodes CASSSGLAGVRNEQFF.

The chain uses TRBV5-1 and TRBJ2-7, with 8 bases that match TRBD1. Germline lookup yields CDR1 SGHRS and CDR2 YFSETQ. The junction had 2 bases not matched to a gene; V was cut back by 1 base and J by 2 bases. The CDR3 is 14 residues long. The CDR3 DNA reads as TGCGCCAGCAGCTTGTGGGACAGGCCCTACGAGCAGTACTTC. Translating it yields CASSLWDRPYEQYF.

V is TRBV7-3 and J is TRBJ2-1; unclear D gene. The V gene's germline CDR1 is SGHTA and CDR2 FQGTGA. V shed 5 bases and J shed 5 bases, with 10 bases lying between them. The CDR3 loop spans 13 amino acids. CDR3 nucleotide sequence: TGTGCCAGCAGCCTGCTCGGCGACAATGAGCAGTTCTTC. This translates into CASSLLGDNEQFF.

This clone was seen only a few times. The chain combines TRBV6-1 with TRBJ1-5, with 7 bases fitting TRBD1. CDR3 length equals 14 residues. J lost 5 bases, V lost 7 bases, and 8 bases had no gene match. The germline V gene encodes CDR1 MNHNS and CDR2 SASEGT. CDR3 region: CASTISQGDQPQHF. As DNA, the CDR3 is TGTGCCAGCACAATTTCTCAGGGGGATCAGCCCCAGCATTTT.

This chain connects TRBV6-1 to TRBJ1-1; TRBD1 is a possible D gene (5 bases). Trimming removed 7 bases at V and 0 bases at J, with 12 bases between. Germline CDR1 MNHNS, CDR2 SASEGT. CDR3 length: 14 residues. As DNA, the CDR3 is TGTGCCAGCAATGATGGGGCAATGAACACTGAAGCTTTCTTT. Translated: CASNDGAMNTEAFF.

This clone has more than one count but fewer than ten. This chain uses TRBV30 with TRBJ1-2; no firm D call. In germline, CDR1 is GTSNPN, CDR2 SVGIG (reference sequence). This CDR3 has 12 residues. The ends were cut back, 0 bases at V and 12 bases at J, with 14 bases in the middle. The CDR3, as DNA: TGTGCCTGGAGTGTATACGGGAATCACGACACCTTC. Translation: CAWSVYGNHDTF.

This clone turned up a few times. The CDR3 DNA reads as TGTGCCAGCAGCTTTTTTACTAGCGGACTCTACAATGAGCAGTTCTTC. Its translation: CASSFFTSGLYNEQFF. The chain joins TRBV5-4 to TRBJ2-1; 8 nucleotides line up with TRBD2. CDR1 and CDR2 from the germline V gene are SGHNT and YYREEE (reference sequence). The V segment lost 2 bases and the J segment 3 bases; nucleotides outside the gene matches: 7. The CDR3 has 16 residues.

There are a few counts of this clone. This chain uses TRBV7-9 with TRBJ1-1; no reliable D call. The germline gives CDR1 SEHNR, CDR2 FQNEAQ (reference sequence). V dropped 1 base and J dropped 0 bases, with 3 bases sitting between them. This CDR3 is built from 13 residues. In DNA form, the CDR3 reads TGTGCCAGCAGCTTAGAGATGAACACTGAAGCTTTCTTT. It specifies CASSLEMNTEAFF.

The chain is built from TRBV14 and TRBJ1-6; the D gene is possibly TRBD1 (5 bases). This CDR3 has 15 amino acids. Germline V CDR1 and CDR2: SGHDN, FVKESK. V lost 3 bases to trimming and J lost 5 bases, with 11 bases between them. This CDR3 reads CASSQDDRNNSPLHF. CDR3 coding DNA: TGTGCCAGCAGCCAGGACGACAGAAATAATTCACCCCTCCACTTT.

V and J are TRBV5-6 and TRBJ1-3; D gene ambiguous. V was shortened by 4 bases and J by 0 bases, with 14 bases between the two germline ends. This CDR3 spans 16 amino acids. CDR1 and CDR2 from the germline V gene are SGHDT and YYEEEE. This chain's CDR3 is CASSPEIALSGNTIYF. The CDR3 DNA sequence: TGTGCCAGCAGCCCGGAGATCGCTCTCTCTGGAAACACCATATATTTT. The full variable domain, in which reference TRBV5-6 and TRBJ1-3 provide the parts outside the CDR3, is DAGVTQSPTHLIKTRGQQVTLRCSPKSGHDTVSWYQQALGQGPQFIFQYYEEEERQRGNFPDRFSGHQFPNYSSELNVNALLLGDSALYLCASSPEIALSGNTIYFGEGSWLTVV.

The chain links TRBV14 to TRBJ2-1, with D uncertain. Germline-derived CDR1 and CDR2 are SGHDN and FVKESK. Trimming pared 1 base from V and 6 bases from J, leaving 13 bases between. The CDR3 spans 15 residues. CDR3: CASSQASRISNEQFF. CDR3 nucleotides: TGTGCCAGCAGCCAAGCGTCGAGGATCAGCAATGAGCAGTTCTTC.

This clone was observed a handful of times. In DNA, the CDR3 is TGTGCCAGCAGCTTTACAGATAATTCACCCCTCCACTTT. Translated, it gives CASSFTDNSPLHF. V usage is TRBV5-6 and J usage is TRBJ1-6; D not certain. The CDR3 has 13 amino acids. V was pared by 2 bases and J by 5 bases, with 5 bases between. Germline values: CDR1 SGHDT, CDR2 YYEEEE. The full variable domain, in which reference TRBV5-6 and TRBJ1-6 provide the parts outside the CDR3, is DAGVTQSPTHLIKTRGQQVTLRCSPKSGHDTVSWYQQALGQGPQFIFQYYEEEERQRGNFPDRFSGHQFPNYSSELNVNALLLGDSALYLCASSFTDNSPLHFGNGTRLTVT.

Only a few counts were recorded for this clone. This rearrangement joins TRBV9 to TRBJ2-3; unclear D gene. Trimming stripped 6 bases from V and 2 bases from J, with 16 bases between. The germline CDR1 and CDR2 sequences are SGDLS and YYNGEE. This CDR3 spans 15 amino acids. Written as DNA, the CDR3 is TGTGCCAGCACACCAGGCGGCCGAGACACAGATACGCAGTATTTT. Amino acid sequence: CASTPGGRDTDTQYF.

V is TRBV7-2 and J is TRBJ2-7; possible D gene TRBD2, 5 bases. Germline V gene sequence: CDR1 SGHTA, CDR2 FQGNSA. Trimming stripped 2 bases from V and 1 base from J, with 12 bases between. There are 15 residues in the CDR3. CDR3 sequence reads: CASSLRVGKSYEQYF. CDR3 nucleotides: TGTGCCAGCAGCTTAAGGGTCGGGAAGTCCTACGAGCAGTACTTC. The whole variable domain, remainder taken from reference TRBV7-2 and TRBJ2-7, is GAGVSQSPSNKVTEKGKDVELRCDPISGHTALYWYRQSLGQGLEFLIYFQGNSAPDKSGLPSDRFSAERTGGSVSTLTIQRTQQEDSAVYLCASSLRVGKSYEQYFGPGTRLTVT.

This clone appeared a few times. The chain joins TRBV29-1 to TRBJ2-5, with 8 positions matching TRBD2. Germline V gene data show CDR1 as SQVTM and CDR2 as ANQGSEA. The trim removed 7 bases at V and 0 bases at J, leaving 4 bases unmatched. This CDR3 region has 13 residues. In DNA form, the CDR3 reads TGCAGCGGAAGCGGGGGCAACCAAGAGACCCAGTACTTC. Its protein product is CSGSGGNQETQYF. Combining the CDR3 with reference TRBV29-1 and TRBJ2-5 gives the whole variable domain SAVISQKPSRDICQRGTSLTIQCQVDSQVTMMFWYRQQPGQSLTLIATANQGSEATYESGFVIDKFPISRPNLTFSTLTVSNMSPEDSSIYLCSGSGGNQETQYFGPGTRLLVL.

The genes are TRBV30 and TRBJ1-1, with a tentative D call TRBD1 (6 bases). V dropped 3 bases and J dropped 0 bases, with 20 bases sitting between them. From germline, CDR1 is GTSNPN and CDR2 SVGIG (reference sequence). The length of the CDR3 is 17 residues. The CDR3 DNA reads TGTGCCTGGAGGGACAGAAGGTCGAGGTATATGAACACTGAAGCTTTCTTT. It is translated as CAWRDRRSRYMNTEAFF.

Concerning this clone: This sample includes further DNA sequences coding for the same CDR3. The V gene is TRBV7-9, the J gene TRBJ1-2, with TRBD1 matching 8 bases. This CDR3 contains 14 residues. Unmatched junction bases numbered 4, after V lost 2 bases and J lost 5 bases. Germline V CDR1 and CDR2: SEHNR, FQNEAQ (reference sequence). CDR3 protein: CASSLQGAGYGYTF. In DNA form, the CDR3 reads TGTGCCAGCAGCTTACAGGGGGCAGGGTATGGCTACACCTTC.

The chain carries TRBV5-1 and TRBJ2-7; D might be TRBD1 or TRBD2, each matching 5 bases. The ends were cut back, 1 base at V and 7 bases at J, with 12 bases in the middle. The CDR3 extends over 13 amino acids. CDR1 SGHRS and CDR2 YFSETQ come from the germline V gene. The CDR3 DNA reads TGCGCCAGCAGCTTGACGAGGGGAAGGGAGCAGTACTTC. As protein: CASSLTRGREQYF.

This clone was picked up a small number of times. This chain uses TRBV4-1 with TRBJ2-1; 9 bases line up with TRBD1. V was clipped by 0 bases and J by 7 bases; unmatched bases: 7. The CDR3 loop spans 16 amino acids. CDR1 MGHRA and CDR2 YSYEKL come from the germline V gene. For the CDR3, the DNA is TGCGCCAGCAGCCAAGAGAACAGGGGGCATCGTAATGAGCAGTTCTTC. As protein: CASSQENRGHRNEQFF.

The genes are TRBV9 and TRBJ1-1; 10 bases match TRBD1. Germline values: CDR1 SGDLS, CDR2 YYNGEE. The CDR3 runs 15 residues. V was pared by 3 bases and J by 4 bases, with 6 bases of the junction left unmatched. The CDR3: CASSATGGLGTEAFF. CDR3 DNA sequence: TGTGCCAGCAGCGCGACAGGGGGCTTGGGCACTGAAGCTTTCTTT.